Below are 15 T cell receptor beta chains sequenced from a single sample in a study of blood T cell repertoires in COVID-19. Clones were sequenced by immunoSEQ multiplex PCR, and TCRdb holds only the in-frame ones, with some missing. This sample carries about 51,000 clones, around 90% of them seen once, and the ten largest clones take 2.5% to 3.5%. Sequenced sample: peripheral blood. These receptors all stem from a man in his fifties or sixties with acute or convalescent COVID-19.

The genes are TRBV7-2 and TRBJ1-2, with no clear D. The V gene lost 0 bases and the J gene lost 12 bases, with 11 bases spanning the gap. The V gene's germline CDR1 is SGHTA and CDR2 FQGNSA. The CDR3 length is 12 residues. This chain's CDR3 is CASSLAGPQNTF. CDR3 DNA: TGTGCCAGCAGCTTAGCTGGTCCTCAGAACACCTTC. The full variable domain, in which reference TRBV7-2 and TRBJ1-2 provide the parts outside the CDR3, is GAGVSQSPSNKVTEKGKDVELRCDPISGHTALYWYRQSLGQGLEFLIYFQGNSAPDKSGLPSDRFSAERTGGSVSTLTIQRTQQEDSAVYLCASSLAGPQNTFGSGTRLTVV.

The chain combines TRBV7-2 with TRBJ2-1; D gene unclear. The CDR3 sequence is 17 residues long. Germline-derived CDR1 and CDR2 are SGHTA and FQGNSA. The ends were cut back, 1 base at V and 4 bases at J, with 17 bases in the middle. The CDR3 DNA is TGTGCCAGCAGCTTAGTTGGAGTTGGGTCTTTATACAATGAGCAGTTCTTC. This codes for CASSLVGVGSLYNEQFF.

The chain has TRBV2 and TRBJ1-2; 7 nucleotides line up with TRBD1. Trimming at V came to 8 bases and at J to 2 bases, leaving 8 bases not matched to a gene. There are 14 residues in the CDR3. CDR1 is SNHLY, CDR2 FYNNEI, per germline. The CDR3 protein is CASGAGTANYGYTF. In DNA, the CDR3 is TGTGCCAGCGGGGCCGGGACAGCCAACTATGGCTACACCTTC.

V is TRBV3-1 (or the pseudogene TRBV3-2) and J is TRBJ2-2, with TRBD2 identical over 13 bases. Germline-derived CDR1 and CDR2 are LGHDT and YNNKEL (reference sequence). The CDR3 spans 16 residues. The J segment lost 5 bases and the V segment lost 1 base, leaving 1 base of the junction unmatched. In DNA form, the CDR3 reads TGTGCCAGCAGCCAAGGACTAGCGGGAGGTACCGGGGAGCTGTTTTTT. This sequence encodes CASSQGLAGGTGELFF.

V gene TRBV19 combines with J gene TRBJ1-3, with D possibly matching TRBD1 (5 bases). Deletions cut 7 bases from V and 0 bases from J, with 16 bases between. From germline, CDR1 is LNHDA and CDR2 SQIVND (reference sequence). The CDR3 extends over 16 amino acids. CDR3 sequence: CASKGQVVVSGNTIYF. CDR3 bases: TGTGCCAGTAAAGGACAAGTGGTAGTCTCTGGAAACACCATATATTTT.

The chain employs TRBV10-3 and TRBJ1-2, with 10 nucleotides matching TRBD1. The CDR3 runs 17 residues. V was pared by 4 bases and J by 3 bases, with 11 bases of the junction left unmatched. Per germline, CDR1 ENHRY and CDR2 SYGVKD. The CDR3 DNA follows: TGTGCCATCAGTGGCGGGACAGGGGTCCTGACTTACTATGGCTACACCTTC. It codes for CAISGGTGVLTYYGYTF.

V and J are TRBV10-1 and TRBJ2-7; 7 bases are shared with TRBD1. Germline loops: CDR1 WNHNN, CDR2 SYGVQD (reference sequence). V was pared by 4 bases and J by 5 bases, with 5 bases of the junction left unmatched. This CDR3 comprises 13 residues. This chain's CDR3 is CASSGTGWNEQYF. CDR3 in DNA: TGCGCCAGCAGTGGGACAGGTTGGAACGAGCAGTACTTC.

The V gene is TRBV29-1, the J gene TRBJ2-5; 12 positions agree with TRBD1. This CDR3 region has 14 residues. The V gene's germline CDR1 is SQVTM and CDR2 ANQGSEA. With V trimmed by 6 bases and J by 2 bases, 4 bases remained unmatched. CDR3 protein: CSVRDRGPQETQYF. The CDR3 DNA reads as TGCAGCGTGAGGGACAGGGGGCCGCAAGAGACCCAGTACTTC.

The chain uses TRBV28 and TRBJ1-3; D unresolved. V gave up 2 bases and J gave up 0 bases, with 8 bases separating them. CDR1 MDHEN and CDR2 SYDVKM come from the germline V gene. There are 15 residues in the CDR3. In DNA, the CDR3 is TGTGCCAGCAGTTTACGCCTACTCTCTGGAAACACCATATATTTT. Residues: CASSLRLLSGNTIYF.

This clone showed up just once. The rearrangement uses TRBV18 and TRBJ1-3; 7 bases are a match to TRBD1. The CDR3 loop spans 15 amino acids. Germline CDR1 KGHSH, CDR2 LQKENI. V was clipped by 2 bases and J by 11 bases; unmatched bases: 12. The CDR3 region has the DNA TGTGCCAGCTCACCAATACCGGAGACAGGGTCCGCCATATATTTT. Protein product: CASSPIPETGSAIYF.

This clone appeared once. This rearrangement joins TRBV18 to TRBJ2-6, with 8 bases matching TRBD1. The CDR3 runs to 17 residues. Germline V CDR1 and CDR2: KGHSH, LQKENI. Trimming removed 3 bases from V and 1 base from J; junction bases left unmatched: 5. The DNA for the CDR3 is TGTGCCAGCTCACCGGGGACAGGAGTTTCTGGGGCCAACGTCCTGACTTTC. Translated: CASSPGTGVSGANVLTF.

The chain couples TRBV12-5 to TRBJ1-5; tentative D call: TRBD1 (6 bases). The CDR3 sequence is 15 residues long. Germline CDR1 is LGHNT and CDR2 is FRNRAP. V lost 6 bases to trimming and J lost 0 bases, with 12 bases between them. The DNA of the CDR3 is TGTGCTAGTGGCAGTGGACAGAATAGCAATCAGCCCCAGCATTTT. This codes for CASGSGQNSNQPQHF. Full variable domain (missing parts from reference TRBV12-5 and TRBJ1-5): DARVTQTPRHKVTEMGQEVTMRCQPILGHNTVFWYRQTMMQGLELLAYFRNRAPLDDSGMPKDRFSAEMPDATLATLKIQPSEPRDSAVYFCASGSGQNSNQPQHFGDGTRLSIL.

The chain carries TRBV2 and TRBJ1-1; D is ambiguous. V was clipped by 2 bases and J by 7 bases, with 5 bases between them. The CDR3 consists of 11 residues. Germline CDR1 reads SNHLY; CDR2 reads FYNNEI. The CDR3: CASSELVEAFF. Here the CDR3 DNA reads TGTGCCAGCAGTGAATTAGTTGAAGCTTTCTTT.

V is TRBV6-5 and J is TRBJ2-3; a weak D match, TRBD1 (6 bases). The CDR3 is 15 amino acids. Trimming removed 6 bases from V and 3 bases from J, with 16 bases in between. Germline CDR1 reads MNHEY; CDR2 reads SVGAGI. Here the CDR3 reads CASSPQYRVTDTQYF. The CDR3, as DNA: TGTGCCAGCAGCCCCCAATACAGGGTAACAGATACGCAGTATTTT.

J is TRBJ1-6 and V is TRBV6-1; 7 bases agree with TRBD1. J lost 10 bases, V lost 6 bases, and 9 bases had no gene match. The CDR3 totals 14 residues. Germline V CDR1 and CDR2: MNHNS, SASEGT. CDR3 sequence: CASSRDRVGSPLHF. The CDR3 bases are TGTGCCAGCAGCCGCGACAGGGTCGGGTCACCCCTCCACTTT.